The 28 T cell receptor beta chains below all came from one sample that was sequenced in a study of blood T cell repertoires in COVID-19. Sequencing used immunoSEQ multiplex PCR; TCRdb keeps in-frame clones, though not all of them. This sample has just under 150,000 clones, with about nine tenths found just once. The specimen was peripheral blood. The source is a human donor in a cohort sampled during active COVID-19.

The chain combines TRBV6-6 with TRBJ2-3, with 11 bases matching TRBD2. The J segment lost 4 bases and the V segment lost 6 bases, leaving 6 bases of the junction unmatched. Germline V gives CDR1 MNHNY, CDR2 SVGAGI (reference sequence). The length of the CDR3 is 15 residues. The CDR3 DNA sequence: TGTGCCAGCAGCCCGACTAGCGGGGTCCCAGATACGCAGTATTTT. Its translation is CASSPTSGVPDTQYF.

The chain joins TRBV6-5 to TRBJ2-1; D uncertain. The V end was cut by 6 bases, the J end by 5 bases, with 8 bases between. The CDR3 consists of 12 residues. Per the germline V gene, CDR1 is MNHEY and CDR2 is SVGAGI. The CDR3 reads CASSTQNNEQFF. The CDR3 nucleotides are TGTGCCAGCAGCACACAGAACAATGAGCAGTTCTTC.

The genes are TRBV7-9 and TRBJ2-7; 9 nucleotides agree with TRBD1. The CDR3 is made up of 15 amino acids. CDR1 and CDR2 (germline): SEHNR, FQNEAQ (reference sequence). Germline trimming cut 5 bases from V and 6 bases from J; bases unmatched to any gene: 11. The CDR3 reads CASSPRGTGLSEQYF. The CDR3 bases are TGTGCCAGCAGCCCCCGAGGGACAGGGCTGAGCGAGCAGTACTTC.

V is TRBV7-2 and J is TRBJ2-5; TRBD1 agrees at 7 bases. This CDR3 is 15 amino acids long. Germline lookup yields CDR1 SGHTA and CDR2 FQGNSA. The V and J ends lost 1 base and 3 bases, in that order; junction bases with no gene match: 5. DNA for the CDR3: TGTGCCAGCAGCTTAGAAAGGGGGCTGGAAGAGACCCAGTACTTC. It translates to CASSLERGLEETQYF.

This chain uses TRBV6-5 with TRBJ1-2; no definite D call. Trimming cost V 2 bases and J 1 base, with 11 bases left between them. Germline V gene lookup returns CDR1 MNHEY and CDR2 SVGAGI. This CDR3 comprises 15 residues. In DNA form, the CDR3 reads TGTGCCAGCAGTTACGGCGGCAGCCTTAACTATGGCTACACCTTC. Protein: CASSYGGSLNYGYTF.

The V gene is TRBV7-2, the J gene TRBJ2-5, with 8 bases matching TRBD2. J gave up 4 bases and V 8 bases, and 3 bases lay outside the gene matches. Germline-derived CDR1 and CDR2 are SGHTA and FQGNSA. The CDR3 has 12 residues. The chain's CDR3 is CASGTSSETQYF. DNA of the CDR3: TGTGCCAGCGGGACTAGTTCAGAGACCCAGTACTTC.

The chain recombines TRBV23-1 with TRBJ2-6, with 9 bases identical to TRBD2. TRBV23-1 is annotated as an ORF whose role is uncertain. V dropped 8 bases and J dropped 0; count of bases not matched to a gene: 23. This CDR3 comprises 22 residues. CDR3 sequence reads: CASAFWGEVETSGFSGANVLTF. CDR3 nucleotide sequence: TGCGCCAGCGCCTTTTGGGGGGAGGTCGAGACTAGCGGTTTCTCTGGGGCCAACGTCCTGACTTTC.

The chain has TRBV5-1 and TRBJ2-1; 11 bases line up with TRBD2. CDR3 length: 19 amino acids. Germline CDR1 reads SGHRS; CDR2 reads YFSETQ. After removal of 0 bases from V and 0 bases from J, the junction contained 8 bases not matched to a gene. CDR3 bases: TGCGCCAGCAGCTTGGATCCTAGCGGGGGGCCGAGCTCCTACAATGAGCAGTTCTTC. Its translation: CASSLDPSGGPSSYNEQFF.

This chain uses TRBV5-8 with TRBJ1-3, with a weak D call TRBD1 (6 bases). V dropped 4 bases and J dropped 0 bases, with 17 bases sitting between them. CDR3 length: 17 amino acids. Germline V gives CDR1 SGHTS, CDR2 YDEGEE. CDR3 region: CASSLRGGRFSGNTIYF. CDR3 coding DNA: TGTGCCAGCAGCCTCAGGGGAGGGAGATTCTCTGGAAACACCATATATTTT.

The V gene is TRBV7-3, the J gene TRBJ2-3, with 7 bases that match TRBD2. The CDR3 has 15 residues. Germline trimming cut 3 bases from V and 0 bases from J; bases unmatched to any gene: 3. The germline gives CDR1 SGHTA, CDR2 FQGTGA. The CDR3 DNA reads TGTGCCAGCAGCTTGGGACTACCTAGCACAGATACGCAGTATTTT. Translated, it gives CASSLGLPSTDTQYF.

Regarding this clone: At one boundary the junction diverges from the germline segment, which might be a read error. The CDR3 reads CASSQRIFPSYNEQFF. As DNA, the CDR3 is TGTGCTAGCAGCCAGAGGATATTTCCCTCCTACAATGAGCAGTTCTTC. The chain combines TRBV7-7 with TRBJ2-1; no firm D call. The CDR3 is made up of 16 amino acids. Germline CDR1 SSHAT, CDR2 FNYEAQ (reference sequence).

V gene TRBV5-1 combines with J gene TRBJ2-7, with 8 bases matching TRBD1. The CDR3 consists of 16 residues. V lost 4 bases, J lost 3 bases, and 12 bases stayed unmatched. The germline CDR1 and CDR2 sequences are SGHRS and YFSETQ. The CDR3 DNA sequence: TGCGCCAGCAGCGAGCACAGGGGGAATTCTAACTACGAGCAGTACTTC. This translates into CASSEHRGNSNYEQYF.

This clone was seen once. The chain has TRBV19 and TRBJ1-2, with D perhaps matching TRBD1 (6 bases). The CDR3 spans 14 residues. CDR1 LNHDA and CDR2 SQIVND come from the germline V gene (reference sequence). V was clipped by 0 bases and J by 2 bases, with 7 bases between them. CDR3 protein: CASSIDQGNYGYTF. CDR3 bases: TGTGCCAGTAGTATAGATCAGGGGAACTATGGCTACACCTTC.

The chain carries TRBV2 and TRBJ2-3; D call uncertain. CDR3 size: 15 residues. Trimming shortened V by 3 bases and J by 0 bases, and 10 bases separated the two germline ends. The germline V gene encodes CDR1 SNHLY and CDR2 FYNNEI. The CDR3 nucleotides are TGTGCCAGCAGTGACTTCAGCGTTAGCACAGATACGCAGTATTTT. Translating gives CASSDFSVSTDTQYF.

This chain uses TRBV10-2 with TRBJ1-2; 9 bases agree with TRBD1. The ends lost 4 bases at V and 3 bases at J; junction bases unmatched: 9. The CDR3 is 16 residues long. The germline gives CDR1 WSHSY, CDR2 SAAADI. CDR3 nucleotide sequence: TGCGCCAGCAGTGCGAATCCGGGACAGGGTGACTATGGCTACACCTTC. This translates into CASSANPGQGDYGYTF.

This sequence joins TRBV25-1 and TRBJ1-1; D possibly corresponds to TRBD1 (6 bases). The CDR3 consists of 15 residues. Per germline, CDR1 MGHDK and CDR2 SYGVNS. Trimming pared 3 bases from V and 1 base from J, leaving 12 bases between. CDR3 bases: TGTGCCAGCAGTGACTGGGGGCGAAAGAACACTGAAGCTTTCTTT. Protein: CASSDWGRKNTEAFF.

The chain has TRBV19 and TRBJ2-7; TRBD1 matches at 7 bases. Germline CDR1 reads LNHDA; CDR2 reads SQIVND (reference sequence). The CDR3 is made up of 14 amino acids. J lost 3 bases, V lost 3 bases, and 5 bases had no gene match. The CDR3 DNA reads TGTGCCAGTAGTATGGGTCCAGGGGGCTACGAGCAGTACTTC. Its protein product is CASSMGPGGYEQYF. Full variable domain (rest looked up from reference TRBV19 and TRBJ2-7): DGGITQSPKYLFRKEGQNVTLSCEQNLNHDAMYWYRQDPGQGLRLIYYSQIVNDFQKGDIAEGYSVSREKKESFPLTVTSAQKNPTAFYLCASSMGPGGYEQYFGPGTRLTVT.

V and J are TRBV5-1 and TRBJ1-5; D is ambiguous. V gave up 2 bases and J gave up 2 bases, with 8 bases separating them. Per germline, CDR1 SGHRS and CDR2 YFSETQ. This CDR3 contains 14 residues. CDR3 sequence (DNA): TGCGCCAGCAGCTTCGCCGGTGGCAATCAGCCCCAGCATTTT. Its protein product is CASSFAGGNQPQHF.

The chain employs TRBV7-2 and TRBJ2-7; the D gene is possibly TRBD1 (6 bases). Germline V gives CDR1 SGHTA, CDR2 FQGNSA. V gave up 5 bases and J gave up 3 bases, with 14 bases separating them. The CDR3 is 14 residues long. CDR3 sequence reads: CASSPLGANYEQYF. CDR3 coding DNA: TGTGCCAGCAGCCCCCTGGGGGCTAACTACGAGCAGTACTTC.

The chain is built from TRBV2 and TRBJ2-7; TRBD2 matches 10 bases. Germline V gives CDR1 SNHLY, CDR2 FYNNEI. The CDR3 consists of 14 residues. Trimming at V came to 7 bases and at J to 3 bases, leaving 6 bases not matched to a gene. The CDR3 DNA follows: TGTGCCAGCATGAAACTAGCGGGGATCTACGAGCAGTACTTC. Translating gives CASMKLAGIYEQYF.

The rearrangement joins TRBV6-1 to TRBJ1-2, with D unclear. The V end was cut by 0 bases, the J end by 7 bases, with 12 bases between. Germline V gene lookup returns CDR1 MNHNS and CDR2 SASEGT. The CDR3 extends over 14 amino acids. CDR3 coding DNA: TGTGCCAGCAGTGAAGCAACAGCTCTTAGTGGCTACACCTTC. Residues: CASSEATALSGYTF.

CDR3 loop: CASSLNGGGQGPPDTQYF. The DNA of the CDR3 is TGTGCCAGCAGCTTAAATGGTGGGGGACAGGGGCCCCCAGATACGCAGTATTTT. The gene calls are TRBV7-3 and TRBJ2-3, with 10 nucleotides matching TRBD1. CDR3 size: 18 residues. J lost 4 bases, V lost 1 base, and 11 bases had no gene match. Per the germline V gene, CDR1 is SGHTA and CDR2 is FQGTGA.

The chain links TRBV12-3 or TRBV12-4 to TRBJ1-2; TRBD1 matches at 7 bases. There are 12 residues in the CDR3. With V trimmed by 6 bases and J by 8 bases, 6 bases remained unmatched. CDR3 protein: CASSNTGDGYTF. The CDR3 bases are TGTGCCAGCAGCAACACAGGGGACGGCTACACCTTC.

CDR3 sequence: CASSWRDSPQYF. The CDR3 DNA is TGTGCCAGCAGTTGGAGGGACAGCCCACAGTATTTT. The chain recombines TRBV6-2 or TRBV6-3 with TRBJ2-3; D may be TRBD1 (7 bases). Between the trimmed V and J ends, which lost 4 bases and 12 bases, there was a span of 14 bases. This CDR3 has 12 amino acids. Germline CDR1 MNHEY, CDR2 SVGEGT.

The chain is built from TRBV19 and TRBJ2-7; D is ambiguous. The ends were cut back, 1 base at V and 0 bases at J, with 10 bases in the middle. CDR3 length: 15 residues. In germline, CDR1 is LNHDA, CDR2 SQIVND (reference sequence). The CDR3 DNA sequence: TGTGCCAGTAGTATAGTGTTTACGAGCTCCTACGAGCAGTACTTC. Translating it yields CASSIVFTSSYEQYF.

V is TRBV5-1 and J is TRBJ2-1; possible D gene TRBD1, 5 bases. Germline assignment: CDR1 SGHRS and CDR2 YFSETQ. The CDR3 length is 14 residues. V was shortened by 0 bases and J by 6 bases, with 10 bases between the two germline ends. CDR3 nucleotides: TGCGCCAGCAGCTTGGACCTACAGGTCAATGAGCAGTTCTTC. Its protein product is CASSLDLQVNEQFF.

The rearrangement uses TRBV5-1 and TRBJ2-6; TRBD1 aligns across 7 bases. The CDR3 is made up of 17 amino acids. Looked up from germline, CDR1 is SGHRS and CDR2 is YFSETQ. Unmatched junction bases numbered 10, after V lost 4 bases and J lost 3 bases. CDR3 loop: CASSHDTGVRGANVLTF. Here the CDR3 DNA reads TGCGCCAGCAGCCACGATACAGGGGTGCGTGGGGCCAACGTCCTGACTTTC.

This clone has a handful of counts. The gene calls are TRBV9 and TRBJ2-3, with TRBD2 identical over 10 bases. Germline V CDR1 and CDR2: SGDLS, YYNGEE. The CDR3 runs 22 residues. Germline trimming cut 1 base from V and 5 bases from J; bases unmatched to any gene: 25. CDR3 loop: CASSVRVTGLRTSGEAGDTQYF. CDR3 in DNA: TGTGCCAGCAGCGTAAGGGTCACAGGCCTCCGAACTAGCGGGGAAGCGGGAGATACGCAGTATTTT.